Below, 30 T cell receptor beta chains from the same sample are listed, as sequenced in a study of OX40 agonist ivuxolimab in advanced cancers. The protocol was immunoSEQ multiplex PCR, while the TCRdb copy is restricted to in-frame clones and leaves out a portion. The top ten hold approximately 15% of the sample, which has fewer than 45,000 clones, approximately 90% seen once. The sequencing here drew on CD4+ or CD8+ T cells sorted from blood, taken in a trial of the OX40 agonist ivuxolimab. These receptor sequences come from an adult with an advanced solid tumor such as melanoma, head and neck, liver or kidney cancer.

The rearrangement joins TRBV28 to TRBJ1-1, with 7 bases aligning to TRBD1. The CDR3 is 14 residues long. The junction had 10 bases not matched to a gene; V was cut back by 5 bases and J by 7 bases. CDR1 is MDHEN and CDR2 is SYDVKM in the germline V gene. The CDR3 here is CASSITRQGIEAFF. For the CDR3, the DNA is TGTGCCAGCAGTATTACGCGACAGGGAATTGAAGCTTTCTTT.

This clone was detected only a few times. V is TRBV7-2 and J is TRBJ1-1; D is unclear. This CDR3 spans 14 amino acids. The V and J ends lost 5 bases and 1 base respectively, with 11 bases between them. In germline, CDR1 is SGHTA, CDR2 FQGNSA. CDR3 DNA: TGTGCCAGCAGCCTCCAAGTGGGGAACACTGAAGCTTTCTTT. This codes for CASSLQVGNTEAFF.

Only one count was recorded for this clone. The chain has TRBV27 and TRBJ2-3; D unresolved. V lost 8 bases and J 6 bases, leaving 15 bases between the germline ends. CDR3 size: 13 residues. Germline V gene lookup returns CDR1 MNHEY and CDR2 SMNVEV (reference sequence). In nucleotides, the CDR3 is TGTGCCAGCGGCAGCCTCACCATCGATACGCAGTATTTT. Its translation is CASGSLTIDTQYF.

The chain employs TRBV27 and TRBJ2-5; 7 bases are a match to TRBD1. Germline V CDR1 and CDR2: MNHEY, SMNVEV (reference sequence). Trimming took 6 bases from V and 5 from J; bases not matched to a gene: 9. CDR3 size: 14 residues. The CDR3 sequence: CASRPDRAWETQYF. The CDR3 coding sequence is TGTGCCAGCAGGCCTGACAGGGCGTGGGAGACCCAGTACTTC.

The CDR3 DNA is TGCAGCGTTGCGGAGCAGGGCAATGAGCAGTTCTTC. Its protein product is CSVAEQGNEQFF. V is TRBV29-1 and J is TRBJ2-1; D might be TRBD1 (5 bases). The V gene lost 4 bases and the J gene lost 6 bases, with 10 bases spanning the gap. CDR3 length: 12 residues. Germline lookup yields CDR1 SQVTM and CDR2 ANQGSEA.

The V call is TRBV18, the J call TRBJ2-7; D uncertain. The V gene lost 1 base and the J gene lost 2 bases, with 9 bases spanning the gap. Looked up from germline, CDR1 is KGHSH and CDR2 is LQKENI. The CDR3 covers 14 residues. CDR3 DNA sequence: TGTGCCAGCTCACCACGCACCGGACCCTACGAGCAGTACTTC. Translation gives CASSPRTGPYEQYF.

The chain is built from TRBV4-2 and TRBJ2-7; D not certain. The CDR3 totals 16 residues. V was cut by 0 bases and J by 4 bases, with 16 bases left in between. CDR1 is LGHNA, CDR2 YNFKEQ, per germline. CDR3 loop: CASSQDSLVGIYEQYF. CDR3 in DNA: TGTGCCAGCAGCCAAGATAGCCTAGTAGGTATTTACGAGCAGTACTTC.

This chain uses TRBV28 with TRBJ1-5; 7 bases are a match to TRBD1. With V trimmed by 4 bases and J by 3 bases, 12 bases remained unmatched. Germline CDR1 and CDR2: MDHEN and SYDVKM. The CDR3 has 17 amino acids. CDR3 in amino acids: CASSSSTGAWDNQPQHF. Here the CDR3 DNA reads TGTGCCAGCAGTTCAAGTACAGGGGCTTGGGACAATCAGCCCCAGCATTTT.

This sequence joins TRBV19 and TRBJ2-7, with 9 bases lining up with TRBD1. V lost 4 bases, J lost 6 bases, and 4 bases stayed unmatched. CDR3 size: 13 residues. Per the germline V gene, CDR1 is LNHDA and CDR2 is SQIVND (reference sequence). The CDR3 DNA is TGTGCCAGTAGTAGGACAGGGGTTACCGAGCAGTACTTC. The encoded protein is CASSRTGVTEQYF.

CDR3 amino acids: CASSLGRNTEAFF. CDR3 nucleotides: TGTGCCAGCAGCTTGGGAAGGAACACTGAAGCTTTCTTT. The chain combines TRBV5-8 with TRBJ1-1; no clear D. The CDR3 has 13 residues. In germline, CDR1 is SGHTS, CDR2 YDEGEE. Trimming cost V 0 bases and J 1 base, with 4 bases left between them.

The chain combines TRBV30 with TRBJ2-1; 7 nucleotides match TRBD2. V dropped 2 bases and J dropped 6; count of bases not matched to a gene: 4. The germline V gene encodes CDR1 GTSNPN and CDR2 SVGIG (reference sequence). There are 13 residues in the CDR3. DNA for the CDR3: TGTGCCTGGAGTCGTAGCGGGCTCAATGAGCAGTTCTTC. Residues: CAWSRSGLNEQFF.

This CDR3 is CSASGTGELFF. DNA of the CDR3: TGCAGCGCCTCAGGCACCGGGGAGCTGTTTTTT. The V gene is TRBV29-1, the J gene TRBJ2-2; no definite D call. Germline loops: CDR1 SQVTM, CDR2 ANQGSEA. The V end was cut by 7 bases, the J end by 4 bases, with 7 bases between. The CDR3 contains 11 residues.

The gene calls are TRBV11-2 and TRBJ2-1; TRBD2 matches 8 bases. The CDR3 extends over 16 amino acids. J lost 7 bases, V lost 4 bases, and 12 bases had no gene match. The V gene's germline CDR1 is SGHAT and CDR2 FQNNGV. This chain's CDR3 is CASSSPPGGHRNEQFF. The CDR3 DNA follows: TGTGCCAGCAGCTCCCCCCCGGGGGGGCATAGAAATGAGCAGTTCTTC.

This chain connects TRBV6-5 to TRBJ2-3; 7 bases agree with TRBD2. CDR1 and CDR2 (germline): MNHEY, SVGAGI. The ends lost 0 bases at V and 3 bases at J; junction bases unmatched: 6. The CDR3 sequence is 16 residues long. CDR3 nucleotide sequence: TGTGCCAGCAGTTACTCGTGGCGGGAGAAAACAGATACGCAGTATTTT. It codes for CASSYSWREKTDTQYF.

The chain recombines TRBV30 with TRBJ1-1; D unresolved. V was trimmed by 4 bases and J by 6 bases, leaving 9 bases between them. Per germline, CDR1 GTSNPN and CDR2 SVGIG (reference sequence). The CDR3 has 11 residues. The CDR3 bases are TGTGCCTGGACGTCGAGGGCTGAAGCTTTCTTT. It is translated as CAWTSRAEAFF.

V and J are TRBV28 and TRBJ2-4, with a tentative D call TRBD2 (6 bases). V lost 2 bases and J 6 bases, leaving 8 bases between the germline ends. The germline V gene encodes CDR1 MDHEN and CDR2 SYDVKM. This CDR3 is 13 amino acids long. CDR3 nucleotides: TGTGCCAGCAGTTTACAGGGAGGAAACATTCAGTACTTC. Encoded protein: CASSLQGGNIQYF.

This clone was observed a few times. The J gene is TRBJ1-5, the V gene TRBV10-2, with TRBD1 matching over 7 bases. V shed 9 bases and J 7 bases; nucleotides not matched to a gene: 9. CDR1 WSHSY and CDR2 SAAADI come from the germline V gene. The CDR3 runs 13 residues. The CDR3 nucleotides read TGCGCCAGGGGAGACAGGGTACTGCAGCCCCAGCATTTT. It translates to CARGDRVLQPQHF.

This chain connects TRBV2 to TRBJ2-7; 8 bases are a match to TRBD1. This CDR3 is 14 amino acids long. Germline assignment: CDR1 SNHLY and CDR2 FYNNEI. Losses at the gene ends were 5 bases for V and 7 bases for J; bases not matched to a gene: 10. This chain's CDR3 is CASSWDRLLGEQYF. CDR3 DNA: TGTGCCAGCAGTTGGGACAGGCTTTTAGGAGAGCAGTACTTC.

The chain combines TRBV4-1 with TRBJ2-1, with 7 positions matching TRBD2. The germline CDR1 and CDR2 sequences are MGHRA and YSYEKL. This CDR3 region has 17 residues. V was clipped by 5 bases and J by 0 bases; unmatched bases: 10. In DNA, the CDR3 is TGCGCCAGCAGCTCTCCAGCGGGGTACCTCTCCTACAATGAGCAGTTCTTC. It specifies CASSSPAGYLSYNEQFF.

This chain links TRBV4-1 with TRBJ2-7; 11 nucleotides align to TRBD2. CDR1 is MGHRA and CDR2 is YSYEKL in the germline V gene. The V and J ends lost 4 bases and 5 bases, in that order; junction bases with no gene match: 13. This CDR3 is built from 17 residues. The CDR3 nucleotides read TGCGCCAGCAGCCTCTCCCAGGAACTAGCGGGAGAAAACGAGCAGTACTTC. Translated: CASSLSQELAGENEQYF.

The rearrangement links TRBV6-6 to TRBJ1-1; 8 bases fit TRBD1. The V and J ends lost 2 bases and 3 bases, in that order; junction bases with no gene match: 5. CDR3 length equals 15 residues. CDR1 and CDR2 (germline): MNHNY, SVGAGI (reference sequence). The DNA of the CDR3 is TGTGCCAGCAGTTACGACGAACAGGGGGACACTGAAGCTTTCTTT. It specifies CASSYDEQGDTEAFF.

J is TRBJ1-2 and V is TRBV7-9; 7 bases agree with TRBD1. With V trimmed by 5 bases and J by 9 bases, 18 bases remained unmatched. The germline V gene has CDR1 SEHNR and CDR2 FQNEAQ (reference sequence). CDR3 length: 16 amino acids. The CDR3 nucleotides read TGTGCCAGCAGCCTACCGGGACAGATATTTGGAGAGAGCTACACCTTC. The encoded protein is CASSLPGQIFGESYTF.

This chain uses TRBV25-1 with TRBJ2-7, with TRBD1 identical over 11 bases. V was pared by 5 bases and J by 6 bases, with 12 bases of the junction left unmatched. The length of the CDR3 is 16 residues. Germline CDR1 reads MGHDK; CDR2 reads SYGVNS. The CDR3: CASSTGTGGSGREQYF. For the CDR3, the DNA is TGTGCCAGCAGTACCGGGACAGGGGGTTCGGGACGCGAGCAGTACTTC.

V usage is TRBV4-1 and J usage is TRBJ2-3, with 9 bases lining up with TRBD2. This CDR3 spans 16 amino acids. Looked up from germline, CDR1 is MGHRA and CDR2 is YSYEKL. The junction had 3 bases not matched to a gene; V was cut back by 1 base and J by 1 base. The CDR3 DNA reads TGCGCCAGCAGCCAAGCGGTAGCGGGGGGCACAGATACGCAGTATTTT. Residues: CASSQAVAGGTDTQYF.

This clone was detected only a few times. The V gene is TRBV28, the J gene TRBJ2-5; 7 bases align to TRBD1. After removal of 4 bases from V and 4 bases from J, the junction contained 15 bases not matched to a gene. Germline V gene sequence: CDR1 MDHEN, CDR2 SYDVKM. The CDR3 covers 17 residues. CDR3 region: CASSSLSYRGRGETQYF. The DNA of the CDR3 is TGTGCCAGCAGTTCCCTCTCGTACAGGGGTCGAGGAGAGACCCAGTACTTC.

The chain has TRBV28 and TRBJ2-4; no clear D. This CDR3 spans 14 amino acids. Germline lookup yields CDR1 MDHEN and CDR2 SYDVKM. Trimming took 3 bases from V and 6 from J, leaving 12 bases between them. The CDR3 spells CASSFVGQANIQYF. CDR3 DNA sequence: TGTGCCAGCAGTTTCGTAGGGCAGGCAAACATTCAGTACTTC.

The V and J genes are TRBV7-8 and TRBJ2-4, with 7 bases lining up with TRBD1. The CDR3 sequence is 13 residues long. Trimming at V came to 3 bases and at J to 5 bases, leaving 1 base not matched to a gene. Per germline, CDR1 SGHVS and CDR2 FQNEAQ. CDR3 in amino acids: CASSFDRENIQYF. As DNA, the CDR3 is TGTGCCAGCAGCTTTGACAGGGAAAACATTCAGTACTTC.

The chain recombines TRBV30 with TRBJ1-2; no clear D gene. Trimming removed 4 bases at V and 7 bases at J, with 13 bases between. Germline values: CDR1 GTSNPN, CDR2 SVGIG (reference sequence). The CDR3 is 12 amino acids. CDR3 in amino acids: CAWKIPKGGYTF. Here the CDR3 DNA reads TGTGCCTGGAAGATCCCTAAAGGTGGCTACACCTTC. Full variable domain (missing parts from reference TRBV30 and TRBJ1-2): SQTIHQWPATLVQPVGSPLSLECTVEGTSNPNLYWYRQAAGRGLQLLFYSVGIGQISSEVPQNLSASRPQDRQFILSSKKLLLSDSGFYLCAWKIPKGGYTFGSGTRLTVV.

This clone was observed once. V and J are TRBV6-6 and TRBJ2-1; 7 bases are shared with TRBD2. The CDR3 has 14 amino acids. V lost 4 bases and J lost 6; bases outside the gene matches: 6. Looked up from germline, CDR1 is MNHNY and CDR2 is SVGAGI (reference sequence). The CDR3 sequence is CASSFGRETNEQFF. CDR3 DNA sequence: TGTGCCAGCAGTTTCGGGCGGGAGACCAATGAGCAGTTCTTC.

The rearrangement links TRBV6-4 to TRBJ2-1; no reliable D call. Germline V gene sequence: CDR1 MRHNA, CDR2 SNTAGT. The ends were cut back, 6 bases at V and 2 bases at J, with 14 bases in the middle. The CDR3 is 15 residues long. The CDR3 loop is CASSPKASTYNEQFF. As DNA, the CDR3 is TGTGCCAGCAGCCCCAAGGCGAGCACCTACAATGAGCAGTTCTTC.